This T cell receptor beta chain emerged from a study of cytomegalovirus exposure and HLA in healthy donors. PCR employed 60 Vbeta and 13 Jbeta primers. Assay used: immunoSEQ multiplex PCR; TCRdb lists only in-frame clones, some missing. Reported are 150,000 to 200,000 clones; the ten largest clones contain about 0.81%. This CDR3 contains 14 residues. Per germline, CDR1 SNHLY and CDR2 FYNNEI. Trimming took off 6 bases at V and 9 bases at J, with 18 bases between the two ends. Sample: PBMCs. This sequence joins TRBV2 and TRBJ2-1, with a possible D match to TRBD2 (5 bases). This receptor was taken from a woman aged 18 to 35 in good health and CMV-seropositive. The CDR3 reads CASREREHLGEQFF. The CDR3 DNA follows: TGTGCCAGCAGGGAGAGGGAACATTTGGGTGAGCAGTTCTTC.